This T cell receptor beta chain was retrieved from a study of identifying expanded T cells in peripheral blood. Trimming shortened V by 5 bases and J by 4 bases, and 11 bases separated the two germline ends. The CDR3 is 13 amino acids. CDR1 KGHSH and CDR2 LQKENI come from the germline V gene. Method: immunoSEQ multiplex PCR; TCRdb's copy keeps in-frame clones and lacks some. Among about 110,000 clones listed, around nine tenths were seen once. The sequence derives from a person between 18 and 69 years old in good health. Material: blood. V is TRBV18 and J is TRBJ1-2, with D uncertain. The CDR3 loop is CASSEDGSYGYTF. CDR3 bases: TGTGCCAGCTCAGAAGACGGAAGCTATGGCTACACCTTC.